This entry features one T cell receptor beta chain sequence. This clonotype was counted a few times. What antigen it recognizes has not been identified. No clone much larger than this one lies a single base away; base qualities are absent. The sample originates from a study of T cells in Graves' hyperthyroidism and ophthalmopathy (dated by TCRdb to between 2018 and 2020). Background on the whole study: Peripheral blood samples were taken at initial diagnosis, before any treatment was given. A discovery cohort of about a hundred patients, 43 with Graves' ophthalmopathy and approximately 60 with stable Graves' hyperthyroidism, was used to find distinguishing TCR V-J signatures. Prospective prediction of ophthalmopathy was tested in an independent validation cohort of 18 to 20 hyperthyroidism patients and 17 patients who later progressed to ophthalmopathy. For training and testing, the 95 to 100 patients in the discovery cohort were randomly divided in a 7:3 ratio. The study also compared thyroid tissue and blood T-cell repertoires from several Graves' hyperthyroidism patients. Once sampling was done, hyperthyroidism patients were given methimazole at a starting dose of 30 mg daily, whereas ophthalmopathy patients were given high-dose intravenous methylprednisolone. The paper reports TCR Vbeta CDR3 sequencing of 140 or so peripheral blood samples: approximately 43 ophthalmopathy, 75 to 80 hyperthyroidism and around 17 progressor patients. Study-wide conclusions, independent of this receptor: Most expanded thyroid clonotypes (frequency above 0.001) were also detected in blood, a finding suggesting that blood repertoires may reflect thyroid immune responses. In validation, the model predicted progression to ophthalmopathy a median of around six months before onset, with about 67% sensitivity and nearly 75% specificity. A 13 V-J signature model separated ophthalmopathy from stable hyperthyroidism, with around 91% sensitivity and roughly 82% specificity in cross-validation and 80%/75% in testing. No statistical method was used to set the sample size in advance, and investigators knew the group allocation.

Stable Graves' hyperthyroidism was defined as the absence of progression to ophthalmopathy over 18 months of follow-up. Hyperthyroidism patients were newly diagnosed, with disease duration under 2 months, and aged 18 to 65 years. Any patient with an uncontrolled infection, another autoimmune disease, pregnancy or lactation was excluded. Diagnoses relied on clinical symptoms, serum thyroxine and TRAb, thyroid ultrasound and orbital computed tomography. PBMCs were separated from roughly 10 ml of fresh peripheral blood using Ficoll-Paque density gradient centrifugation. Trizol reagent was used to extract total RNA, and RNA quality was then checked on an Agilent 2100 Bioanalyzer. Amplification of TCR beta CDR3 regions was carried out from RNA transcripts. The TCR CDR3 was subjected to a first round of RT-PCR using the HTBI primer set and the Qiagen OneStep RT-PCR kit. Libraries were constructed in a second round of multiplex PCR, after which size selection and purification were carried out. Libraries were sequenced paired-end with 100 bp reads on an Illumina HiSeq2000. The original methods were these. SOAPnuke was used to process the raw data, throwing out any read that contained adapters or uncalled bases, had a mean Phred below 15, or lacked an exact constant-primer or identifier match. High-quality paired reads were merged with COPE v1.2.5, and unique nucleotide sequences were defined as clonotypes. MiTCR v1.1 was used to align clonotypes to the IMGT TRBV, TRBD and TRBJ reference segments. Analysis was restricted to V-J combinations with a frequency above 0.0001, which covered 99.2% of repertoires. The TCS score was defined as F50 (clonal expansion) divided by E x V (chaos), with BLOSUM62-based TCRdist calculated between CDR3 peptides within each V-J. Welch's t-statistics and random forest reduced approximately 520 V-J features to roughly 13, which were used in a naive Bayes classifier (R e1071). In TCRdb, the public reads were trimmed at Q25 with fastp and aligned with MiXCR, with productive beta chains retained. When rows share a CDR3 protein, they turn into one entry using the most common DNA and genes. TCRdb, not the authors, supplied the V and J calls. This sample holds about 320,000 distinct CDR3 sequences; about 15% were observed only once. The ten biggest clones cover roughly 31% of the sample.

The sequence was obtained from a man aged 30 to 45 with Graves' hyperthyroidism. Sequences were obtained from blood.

The nucleotide sequence is TGTGCCAGTAGTATAGACCCGACCCCGAACACCGGGGAGCTGTTTTTT. Its protein reads: CASSIDPTPNTGELFF. This chain is built from TRBV19 and TRBJ2-2, with an unclear D gene assignment. CDR1 and CDR2, per the germline V gene (reference sequence), are LNHDA and SQIVND. The cysteine opens and the phenylalanine closes a CDR3 of 16 amino acids. The kept DNA is CDR3 alone, 48 bases in frame from the first base. V gives up 0 bases and J gives up 0 bases, and the segment between their germline ends measures 8 bases.